The source of this T cell receptor beta chain is a study of early T cells in non-severe SARS-CoV-2 infection. Points from the study as a whole: Sequences matched to VDJdb favored anti-spike CD8 responses, while private and CD4 specificities were missed.

This clonotype has more than one count but fewer than ten. Antigen specificity is unknown. Trimming removed 3 bases at V and 2 bases at J, with 13 bases between. CDR3 length equals 15 residues. In germline, CDR1 is MDHEN, CDR2 SYDVKM. TCRdb re-analysed the 5' RACE reads in MiXCR, keeping a single row per CDR3 protein. The sample holds 65,000 to 75,000 distinct CDR3 sequences, about 4.9% seen once. V gene TRBV28 combines with J gene TRBJ2-5; the D gene is possibly TRBD1 (5 bases). The origin of this receptor is an adult who was a healthcare worker with PCR-confirmed SARS-CoV-2 infection or an uninfected control (not recorded which). The donor label of this sample is uncertain. The material sequenced was whole blood, taken at baseline. The chain's CDR3 is CASSFRGDRQETQYF. The DNA for the CDR3 is TGTGCCAGCAGTTTTAGGGGCGACAGACAAGAGACCCAGTACTTC.